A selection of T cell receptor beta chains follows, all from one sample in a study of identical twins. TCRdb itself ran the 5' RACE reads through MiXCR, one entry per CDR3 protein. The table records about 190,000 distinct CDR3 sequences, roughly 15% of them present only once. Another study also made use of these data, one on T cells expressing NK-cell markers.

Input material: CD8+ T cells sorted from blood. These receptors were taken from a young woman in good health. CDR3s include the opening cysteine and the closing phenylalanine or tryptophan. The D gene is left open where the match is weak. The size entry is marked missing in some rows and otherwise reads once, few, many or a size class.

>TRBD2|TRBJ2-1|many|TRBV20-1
TGCAGTGCTCTCTCTAGCGGGAGGGAAGTCTACAATGAGCAGTTCTTC
CSALSSGREVYNEQFF
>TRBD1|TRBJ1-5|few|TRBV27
TGTGCCAGACCAGGGGACAGGGGGCGGAATCAGCCCCAGCATTTT
CARPGDRGRNQPQHF
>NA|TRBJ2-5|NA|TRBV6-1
TGTGCCAGCATCCCCAGAGAGGGCCAGGAGGAGACCCAGTACTTC
CASIPREGQEETQYF
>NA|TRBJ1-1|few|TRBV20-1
TGCAGTTTGGGTGGGAACACTGAAGCTTTCTTT
CSLGGNTEAFF
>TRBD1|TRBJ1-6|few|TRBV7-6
TGTGCCAGCAGCCCAGGACAGGGCAGGTTTTCACCCCTCCACTTT
CASSPGQGRFSPLHF
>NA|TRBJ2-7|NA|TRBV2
TGTGCCAACGTACGGACAGAAACCTACGAGCAGTACTTC
CANVRTETYEQYF
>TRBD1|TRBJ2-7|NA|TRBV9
TGTGCCAGCAGCGTAGCGGACAGGGGGGTTCACGAGCAGTACTTC
CASSVADRGVHEQYF
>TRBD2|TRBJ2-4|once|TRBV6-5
TGTGCCAGCAGTTACTCGCGGGAGAAGGGCAAAAACATTCAGTACTTC
CASSYSREKGKNIQYF
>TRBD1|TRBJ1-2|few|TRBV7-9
TGTGCCAGCAGCTCATCGGGACAGGTCGTTTCGGGGGGCTACACCTTC
CASSSSGQVVSGGYTF
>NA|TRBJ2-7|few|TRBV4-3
TGCGCCAGCAGCCAAACTGGGGGCGGTTCCTCCTACGAGCAGTACTTC
CASSQTGGGSSYEQYF
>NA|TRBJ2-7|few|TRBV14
TGTGCCAGCAGCCCCCCAGGGTTTACCTACGAGCAGTACTTC
CASSPPGFTYEQYF
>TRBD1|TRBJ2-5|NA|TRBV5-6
TGTGCCAGCAGCGCCGGTACAGGGGTGGTTTTGGGGACCCAGTACTTC
CASSAGTGVVLGTQYF
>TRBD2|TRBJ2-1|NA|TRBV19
TGTGCCAGTAGTGCGTCGGGGGGAAGCAATGAGCAGTTCTTC
CASSASGGSNEQFF
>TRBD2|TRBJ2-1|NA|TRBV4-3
TGCGCCAGCAGCCAACTTCCGGGACTAGCGGGCCGGGATGAGCAGTTCTTC
CASSQLPGLAGRDEQFF
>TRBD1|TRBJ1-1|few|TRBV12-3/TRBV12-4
TGTGCCAGCAGTTTACCCAGGGGGTATGAAGCTTTCTTT
CASSLPRGYEAFF
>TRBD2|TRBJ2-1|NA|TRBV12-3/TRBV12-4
TGTGCCAGCAGCTCTAGCGGATCCTACAATGAGCAGTTCTTC
CASSSSGSYNEQFF
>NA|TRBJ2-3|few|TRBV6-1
TGTGCCAGCAGTCCGGCGGGACTCGCGTTTGGCACAGATACGCAGTATTTT
CASSPAGLAFGTDTQYF
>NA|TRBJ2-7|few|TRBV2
TGTGCCAGCAGGGACGCAAGCTCCTACGAGCAGTACTTC
CASRDASSYEQYF
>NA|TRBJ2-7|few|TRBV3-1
TGTGCCAGCAGCCAAGATCTGGGATACGAGCAGTACTTC
CASSQDLGYEQYF
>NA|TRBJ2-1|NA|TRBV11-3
TGTGCCAGCAGCTTTTTTAAGGGAGTTGAGCAGTTCTTC
CASSFFKGVEQFF
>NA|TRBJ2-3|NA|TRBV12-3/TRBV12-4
TGTGCCAGCGGCGTCAGGCTGGCAGATACGCAGTATTTT
CASGVRLADTQYF